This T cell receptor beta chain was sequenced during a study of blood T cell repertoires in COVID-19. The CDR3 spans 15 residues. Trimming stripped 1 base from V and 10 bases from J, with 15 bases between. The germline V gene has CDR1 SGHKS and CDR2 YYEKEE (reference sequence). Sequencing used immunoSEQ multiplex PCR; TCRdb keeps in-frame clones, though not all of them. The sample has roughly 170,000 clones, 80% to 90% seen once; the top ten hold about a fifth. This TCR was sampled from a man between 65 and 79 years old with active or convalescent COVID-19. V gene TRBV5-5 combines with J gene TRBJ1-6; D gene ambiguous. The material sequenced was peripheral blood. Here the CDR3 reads CASSLSLEPRSPLHF. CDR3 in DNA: TGTGCCAGCAGCTTGAGCCTTGAGCCTCGGTCACCCCTCCACTTT. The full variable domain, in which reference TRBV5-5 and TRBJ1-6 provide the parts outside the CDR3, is DAGVTQSPTHLIKTRGQQVTLRCSPISGHKSVSWYQQVLGQGPQFIFQYYEKEERGRGNFPDRFSARQFPNYSSELNVNALLLGDSALYLCASSLSLEPRSPLHFGNGTRLTVT.